This T cell receptor beta chain was sequenced for a study of cytomegalovirus exposure and HLA in healthy donors. Overall study: Early released data comprised around 80 million unique TCRs from HLA-typed donors.

Worth noting for this clone: The target antigen is unknown.

CDR3 length equals 12 residues. The germline CDR1 and CDR2 sequences are GTSNPN and SVGIG (reference sequence). Vbeta (60) and Jbeta (13) primers were used in the PCR. Data came from immunoSEQ multiplex PCR; TCRdb stores just in-frame clones and leaves some out. The repertoire holds approximately 150,000 clones, around 80% seen once, with around 8.8% in the top ten. Regarding the study as a whole: Solely CMV serostatus was available to characterize immune exposure.

The receptor's source is a woman aged 60-70 years in good health and CMV-seropositive. The sample was PBMCs. This chain connects TRBV30 to TRBJ2-5; D might be TRBD1 (6 bases). The DNA end is more similar to TRBJ2-7, so the J call may be wrong. The CDR3 coding sequence is TGTGCCTGGAGTACGAACAGGGACGAGCAGTACTTC. It yields the protein CAWSTNRDEQYF.